This TCR beta chain was sequenced for a study of shared T cell receptors in the human thymus. Assay used: immunoSEQ multiplex PCR; TCRdb lists only in-frame clones, some missing. Seen here are a few hundred thousand clones, 85% to 95% observed once, and the top ten hold 0.015% to 0.025%. The CDR3 runs 16 residues. The germline V gene encodes CDR1 SGHTA and CDR2 FQGTGA. Trimming removed 6 bases at V and 2 bases at J, with 17 bases between. This sequence was found in a human donor. Source material: thymocytes. The chain combines TRBV7-3 with TRBJ2-1; no firm D call. DNA of the CDR3: TGTGCCAGCAGTTCCTGCAGGAGTGCAACCTACAATGAGCAGTTCTTC. Translated, it gives CASSSCRSATYNEQFF.